The 15 T cell receptor beta chains below were found in one sample sequenced in a study of CD8 T cells in ankylosing spondylitis. TCRdb re-analysed the 5' RACE reads in MiXCR, keeping a single row per CDR3 protein. Among approximately 540,000 distinct CDR3 sequences listed, more than 9.5% were seen once. Study-wide points: What seemed typical of ankylosing spondylitis blood was a TCR beta motif built from roughly 8 highly homologous variants.

Their cognate antigens are unknown. Sequencing was carried out using blood, either unsorted or a sorted T cell fraction (not recorded which). All receptors come from a male donor with ankylosing spondylitis.

There are a few counts of this clonotype. V is TRBV7-9 and J is TRBJ1-2; 9 bases line up with TRBD1. CDR1 is SEHNR and CDR2 is FQNEAQ in the germline V gene (reference sequence). The CDR3 length is 14 residues. With 3 bases clipped from V and 8 bases from J, the junction kept 7 bases outside the gene matches. In DNA form, the CDR3 reads TGTGCCAGCAGCTTCGGGACAGGGCACAGCGGCTACACCTTC. Its protein product is CASSFGTGHSGYTF.

The chain links TRBV20-1 to TRBJ1-1; 8 bases align to TRBD1. The V gene end was trimmed by 0 bases and the J gene end by 5 bases; junction bases not matched to a gene: 2. The CDR3 length is 13 residues. Germline assignment: CDR1 DFQATT and CDR2 SNEGSKA (reference sequence). The CDR3 coding sequence is TGCAGTGCTAGAGATACAGGGGGGACTGAAGCTTTCTTT. It is translated as CSARDTGGTEAFF.

In regard to this clonotype: The junction does not match germline at one end; this may be a read error. CDR3 DNA sequence: TGTGCCAGCAGCTTAGGCGGGACAGGGAACACTGAAGTTTTCTTT. Its protein is CASSLGGTGNTEVFF. V is TRBV11-2 and J is TRBJ1-1, with 9 bases identical to TRBD1. The CDR3 contains 15 residues. Germline V CDR1 and CDR2: SGHAT, FQNNGV. The variable domain in full, with the rest retrieved from reference TRBV11-2 and TRBJ1-1, is EAGVAQSPRYKIIEKRQSVAFWCNPISGHATLYWYQQILGQGPKLLIQFQNNGVVDDSQLPKDRFSAERLKGVDSTLKIQPAKLEDSAVYLCASSLGGTGNTEVFFGQGTRLTVV.

This clonotype was picked up many times. CDR3 sequence (DNA): TGTGCCAGCAGCTTGAATCGGGGGGGCACTGAAGCTTTCTTT. Translated, it gives CASSLNRGGTEAFF. V and J are TRBV14 and TRBJ1-1, with D perhaps TRBD1 (5 bases). The germline gives CDR1 SGHDN, CDR2 FVKESK. V lost 5 bases to trimming and J lost 4 bases, with 14 bases between them. The CDR3 contains 14 residues. The full variable domain, completed using reference TRBV14 and TRBJ1-1, is EAGVTQFPSHSVIEKGQTVTLRCDPISGHDNLYWYRRVMGKEIKFLLHFVKESKQDESGMPNNRFLAERTGGTYSTLKVQPAELEDSGVYFCASSLNRGGTEAFFGQGTRLTVV.

This clonotype was seen only a few times. This chain links TRBV5-1 with TRBJ2-3; D unclear. Germline V gene lookup returns CDR1 SGHRS and CDR2 YFSETQ. V was cut by 2 bases and J by 0 bases, with 7 bases left in between. There are 14 residues in the CDR3. The CDR3 nucleotides read TGCGCCAGCAGCTTAATGACTAGCACAGATACGCAGTATTTT. This translates into CASSLMTSTDTQYF.

The sample holds many counts of this clonotype. This chain uses TRBV4-2 with TRBJ2-1; tentative D call: TRBD1 (5 bases). The V gene's germline CDR1 is LGHNA and CDR2 YNFKEQ. V shed 1 base and J shed 9 bases, with 16 bases lying between them. There are 15 residues in the CDR3. The CDR3 DNA reads as TGTGCCAGCAGCCAAGTTGTGGAACAGGACGGTGAGCAGTTCTTC. It yields the protein CASSQVVEQDGEQFF.

The table lists this clonotype with a few counts. The CDR3 sequence is CASSGGQGDSPLHF. As DNA, the CDR3 is TGTGCCAGCAGTGGGGGACAGGGGGACTCACCCCTCCACTTT. The V call is TRBV2, the J call TRBJ1-6, with 11 bases aligning to TRBD1. Per germline, CDR1 SNHLY and CDR2 FYNNEI. Trimming at V came to 4 bases and at J to 10 bases, leaving 3 bases not matched to a gene. The CDR3 sequence is 14 residues long.

This clonotype was seen a few times. This chain links TRBV5-4 with TRBJ1-1; a weak D match, TRBD1 (5 bases). The V gene's germline CDR1 is SGHNT and CDR2 YYREEE (reference sequence). The CDR3 has 14 amino acids. V was pared by 6 bases and J by 3 bases, with 15 bases between. The CDR3 sequence is CASTSVQGDTEAFF. The CDR3, as DNA: TGTGCCAGCACCAGTGTCCAGGGTGACACTGAAGCTTTCTTT.

There are a few counts of this clonotype. The chain uses TRBV20-1 and TRBJ1-1; 7 bases match TRBD1. The junction had 6 bases not matched to a gene; V was cut back by 5 bases and J by 0 bases. The CDR3 extends over 14 amino acids. CDR1 is DFQATT and CDR2 is SNEGSKA in the germline V gene (reference sequence). CDR3 nucleotides: TGCAGTGCTCGAGGAGGGACAGTGAACACTGAAGCTTTCTTT. Translation gives CSARGGTVNTEAFF.

This clonotype was counted between two and nine times. The chain couples TRBV11-2 to TRBJ1-1; the D is unclear. Germline V gives CDR1 SGHAT, CDR2 FQNNGV. The CDR3 loop spans 13 amino acids. V dropped 4 bases and J dropped 0 bases, with 6 bases sitting between them. The DNA of the CDR3 is TGTGCCAGCAGCTGGGCTTTGAACACTGAAGCTTTCTTT. Residues: CASSWALNTEAFF.

DNA of the CDR3: TGCAGTGCTAGTGGGGACCCCTCCAATCCTGATGAGCAGTTCTTC. As protein: CSASGDPSNPDEQFF. This chain connects TRBV20-1 to TRBJ2-1; tentatively, D is TRBD1 or TRBD2 (5 bases each). The CDR3 length is 15 residues. CDR1 and CDR2 from the germline V gene are DFQATT and SNEGSKA (reference sequence). The V end lost 3 bases, the J end lost 8 bases, and 20 bases lay between the germline ends.

This clonotype has only a few counts. V and J are TRBV12-3 or TRBV12-4 and TRBJ2-3; tentatively, D is TRBD1 or TRBD2 (6 bases each). The length of the CDR3 is 15 residues. V was pared by 6 bases and J by 0 bases, with 13 bases between. CDR3 protein: CASSQTGTSTDTQYF. DNA for the CDR3: TGTGCCAGCAGCCAAACAGGGACTAGCACAGATACGCAGTATTTT.

The chain links TRBV20-1 to TRBJ1-4; D uncertain. CDR3 length: 14 amino acids. Trimming pared 1 base from V and 3 bases from J, leaving 9 bases between. Germline V gives CDR1 DFQATT, CDR2 SNEGSKA (reference sequence). CDR3 DNA sequence: TGCAGTGCTAGAGGAGGGTCGGCTAATGAAAAACTGTTTTTT. It yields the protein CSARGGSANEKLFF.

This clonotype was detected only a few times. V and J are TRBV29-1 and TRBJ1-1; 7 positions match TRBD1. This CDR3 is built from 12 residues. Trimming removed 7 bases from V and 4 bases from J; junction bases left unmatched: 6. Per the germline V gene, CDR1 is SQVTM and CDR2 is ANQGSEA. The CDR3 spells CSARDSVTEAFF. Written as DNA, the CDR3 is TGCAGCGCCCGGGACAGCGTCACTGAAGCTTTCTTT.

The chain joins TRBV12-3 or TRBV12-4 to TRBJ2-5; TRBD2 matches at 7 bases. The CDR3 contains 14 residues. The ends lost 8 bases at V and 2 bases at J; junction bases unmatched: 8. In nucleotides, the CDR3 is TGTGCCAGCCTCCGGGCGGGGGAACAAGAGACCCAGTACTTC. Translating it yields CASLRAGEQETQYF.